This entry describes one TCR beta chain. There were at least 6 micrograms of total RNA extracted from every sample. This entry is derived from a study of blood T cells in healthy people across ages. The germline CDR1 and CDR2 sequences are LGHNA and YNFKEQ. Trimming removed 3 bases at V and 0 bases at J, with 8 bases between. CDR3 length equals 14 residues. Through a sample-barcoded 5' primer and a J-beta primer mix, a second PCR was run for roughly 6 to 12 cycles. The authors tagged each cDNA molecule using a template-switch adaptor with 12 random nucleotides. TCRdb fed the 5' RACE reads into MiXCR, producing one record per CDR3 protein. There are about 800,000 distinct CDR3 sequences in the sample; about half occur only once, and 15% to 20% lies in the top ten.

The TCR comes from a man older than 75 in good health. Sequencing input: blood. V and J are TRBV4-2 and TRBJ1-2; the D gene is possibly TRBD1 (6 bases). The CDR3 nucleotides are TGTGCCAGCAGCCATACAGGGACTAACTATGGCTACACCTTC. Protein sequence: CASSHTGTNYGYTF.